Detailed here is one TCR beta chain. Its antigen is undetermined. V lost 4 bases and J 0 bases, leaving 10 bases between the germline ends. Germline assignment: CDR1 SGHRS and CDR2 YFSETQ. CDR3 length: 14 amino acids. This specimen belongs to a study of cytomegalovirus exposure and HLA in healthy donors. PCR amplification relied on 60 Vbeta primers (plus 13 Jbeta primers). Profiled with immunoSEQ multiplex PCR; TCRdb holds only in-frame clones, not every one. Seen here are around 270,000 clones, approximately 80% observed once, and the top ten hold about 0.3%. Notes on the study in general: Reports indicated that the classifier achieved high specificity and sensitivity in diagnosing cytomegalovirus status.

The chain is built from TRBV5-1 and TRBJ1-2, with D possibly being TRBD1 (5 bases). This clonotype was obtained from a girl aged 2-10 years in good health and CMV-seronegative. Sequencing input: PBMCs. The CDR3 loop reads CASSPRVANYGYTF. CDR3 DNA sequence: TGCGCCAGCAGCCCCAGGGTGGCTAACTATGGCTACACCTTC.